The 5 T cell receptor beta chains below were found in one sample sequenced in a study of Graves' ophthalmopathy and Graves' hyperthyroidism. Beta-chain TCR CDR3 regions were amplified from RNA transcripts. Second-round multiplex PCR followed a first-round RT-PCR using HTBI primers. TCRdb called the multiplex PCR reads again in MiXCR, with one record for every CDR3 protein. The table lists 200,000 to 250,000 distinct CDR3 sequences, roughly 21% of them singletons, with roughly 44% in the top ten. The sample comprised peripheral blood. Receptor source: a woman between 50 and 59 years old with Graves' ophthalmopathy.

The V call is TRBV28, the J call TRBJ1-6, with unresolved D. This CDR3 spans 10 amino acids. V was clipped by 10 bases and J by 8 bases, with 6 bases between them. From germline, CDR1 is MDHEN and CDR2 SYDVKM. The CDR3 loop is CATGDSPLHF. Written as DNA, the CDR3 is TGTGCCACCGGAGATTCACCCCTCCACTTT.

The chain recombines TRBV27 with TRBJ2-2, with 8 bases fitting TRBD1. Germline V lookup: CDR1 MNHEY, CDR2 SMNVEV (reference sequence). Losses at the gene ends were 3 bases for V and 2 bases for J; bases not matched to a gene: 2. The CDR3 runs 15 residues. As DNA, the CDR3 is TGTGCCAGCAGTTTGACAGGGGAAAACACCGGGGAGCTGTTTTTT. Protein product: CASSLTGENTGELFF.

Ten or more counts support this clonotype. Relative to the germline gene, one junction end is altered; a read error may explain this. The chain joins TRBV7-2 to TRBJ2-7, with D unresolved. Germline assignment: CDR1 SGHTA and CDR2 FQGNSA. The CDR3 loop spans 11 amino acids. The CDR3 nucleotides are TGTGCCAGCAGCTTAGGGTTGAGACGGTTCTTC. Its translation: CASSLGLRRFF.

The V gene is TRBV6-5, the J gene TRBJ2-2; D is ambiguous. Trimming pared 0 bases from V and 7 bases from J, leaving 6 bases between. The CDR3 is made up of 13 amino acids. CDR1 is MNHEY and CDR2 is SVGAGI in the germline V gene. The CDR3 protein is CASSYSIRGELFF. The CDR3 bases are TGTGCCAGCAGTTACTCGATACGCGGGGAGCTGTTTTTT.

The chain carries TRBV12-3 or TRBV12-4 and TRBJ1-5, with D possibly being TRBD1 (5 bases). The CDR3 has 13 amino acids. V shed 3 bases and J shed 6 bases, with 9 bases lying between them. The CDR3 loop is CASSFEGFQPQHF. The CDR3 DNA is TGTGCCAGCAGTTTCGAGGGGTTTCAGCCCCAGCATTTT.